This T cell receptor beta chain was recorded in a study of blood T cell repertoires in COVID-19. Study background: Collection of acute and convalescent COVID-19 samples took place in the United States, Italy and Spain. The analysed material was cDNA or gDNA that came from T cells, B-cell-depleted T cells, or PBMCs.

The V gene lost 2 bases and the J gene lost 3 bases, with 10 bases spanning the gap. The CDR3 sequence is 15 residues long. Germline V lookup: CDR1 MNHEY, CDR2 SVGEGT. Methods used by the authors: Amplification from reference gene primers served as the basis for estimated nucleated cell counts. The protocol was immunoSEQ multiplex PCR, while the TCRdb copy is restricted to in-frame clones and leaves out a portion. Clonal size and the V and J genes are those of that table, whereas D and trimming came from the DNA. Among some 530,000 clones listed, around 85% were seen once. This TCR came from a human donor in a cohort sampled during active COVID-19. Source material: peripheral blood. The chain recombines TRBV6-2 or TRBV6-3 with TRBJ2-2, with a possible D match to TRBD2 (6 bases). In nucleotides, the CDR3 is TGTGCCAGCAGTTACGGGGAGGTGGACACCGGGGAGCTGTTTTTT. It is translated as CASSYGEVDTGELFF.